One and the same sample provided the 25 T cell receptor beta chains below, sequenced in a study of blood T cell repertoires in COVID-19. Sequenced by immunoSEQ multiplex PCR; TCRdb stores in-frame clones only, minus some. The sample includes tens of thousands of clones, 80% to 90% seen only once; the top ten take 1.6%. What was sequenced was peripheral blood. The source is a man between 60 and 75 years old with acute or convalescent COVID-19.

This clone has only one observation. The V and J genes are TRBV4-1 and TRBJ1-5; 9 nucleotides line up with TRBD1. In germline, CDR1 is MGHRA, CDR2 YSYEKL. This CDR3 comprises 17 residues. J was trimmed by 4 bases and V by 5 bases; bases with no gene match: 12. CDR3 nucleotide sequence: TGCGCCAGCAGCTCACAGGGGGCCCTAGGGGGGAATCAGCCCCAGCATTTT. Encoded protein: CASSSQGALGGNQPQHF.

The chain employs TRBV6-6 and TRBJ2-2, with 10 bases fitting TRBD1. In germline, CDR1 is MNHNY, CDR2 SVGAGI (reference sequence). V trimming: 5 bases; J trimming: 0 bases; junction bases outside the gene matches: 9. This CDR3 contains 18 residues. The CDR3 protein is CASSRAPGTGANTGELFF. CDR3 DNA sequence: TGTGCCAGCAGTCGCGCTCCAGGGACAGGGGCGAACACCGGGGAGCTGTTTTTT.

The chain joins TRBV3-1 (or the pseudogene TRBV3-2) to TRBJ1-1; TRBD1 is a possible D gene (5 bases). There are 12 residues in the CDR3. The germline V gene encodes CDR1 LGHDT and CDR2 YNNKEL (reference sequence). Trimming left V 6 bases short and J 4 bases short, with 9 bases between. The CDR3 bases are TGTGCCAGCAGTGGGGGGGGCACTGAAGCTTTCTTT. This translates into CASSGGGTEAFF.

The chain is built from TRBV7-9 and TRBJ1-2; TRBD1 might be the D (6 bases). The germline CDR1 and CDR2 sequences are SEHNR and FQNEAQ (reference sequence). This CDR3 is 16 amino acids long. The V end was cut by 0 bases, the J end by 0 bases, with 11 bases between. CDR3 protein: CASSLALQGANYGYTF. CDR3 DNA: TGTGCCAGCAGCTTAGCCCTACAGGGAGCTAACTATGGCTACACCTTC.

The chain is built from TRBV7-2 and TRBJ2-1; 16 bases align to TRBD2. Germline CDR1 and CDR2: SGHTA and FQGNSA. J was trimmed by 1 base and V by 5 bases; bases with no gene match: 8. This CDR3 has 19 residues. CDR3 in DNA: TGTGCCAGCAGCGCTCCGGGACTAGCGGGGGGGGCGTCCTACAATGAGCAGTTCTTC. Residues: CASSAPGLAGGASYNEQFF.

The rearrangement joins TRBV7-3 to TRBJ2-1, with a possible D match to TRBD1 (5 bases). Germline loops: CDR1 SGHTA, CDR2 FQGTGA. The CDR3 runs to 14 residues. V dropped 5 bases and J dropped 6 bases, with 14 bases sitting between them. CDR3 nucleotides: TGTGCCAGCAGCCGCGCCAGGGTAGGCAATGAGCAGTTCTTC. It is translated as CASSRARVGNEQFF.

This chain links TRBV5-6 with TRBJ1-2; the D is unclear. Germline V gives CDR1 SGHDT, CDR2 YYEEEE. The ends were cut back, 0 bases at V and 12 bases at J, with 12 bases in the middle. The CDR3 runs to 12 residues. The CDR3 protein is CASSLGLGDNTF. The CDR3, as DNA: TGTGCCAGCAGCTTGGGGCTGGGAGATAACACCTTC.

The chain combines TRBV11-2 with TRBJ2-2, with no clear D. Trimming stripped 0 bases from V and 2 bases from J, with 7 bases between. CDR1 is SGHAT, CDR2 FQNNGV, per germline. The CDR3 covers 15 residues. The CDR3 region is CASSLDRRNTGELFF. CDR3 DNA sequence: TGTGCCAGCAGCTTAGACAGGCGAAACACCGGGGAGCTGTTTTTT.

The CDR3 bases are TGTGCCAGCAGCTTTCGGGGAGAGACCCAGTACTTC. It codes for CASSFRGETQYF. The gene calls are TRBV5-8 and TRBJ2-5; possible D gene TRBD2, 5 bases. Germline assignment: CDR1 SGHTS and CDR2 YDEGEE. The CDR3 sequence is 12 residues long. The germline V and J ends were trimmed by 2 bases and 4 bases, with 6 bases remaining between them.

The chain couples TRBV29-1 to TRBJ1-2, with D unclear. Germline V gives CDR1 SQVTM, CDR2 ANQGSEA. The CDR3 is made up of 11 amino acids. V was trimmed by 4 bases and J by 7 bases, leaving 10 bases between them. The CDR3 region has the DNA TGCAGCGTTGGAAACGTCGGTGGCTACACCTTC. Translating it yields CSVGNVGGYTF.

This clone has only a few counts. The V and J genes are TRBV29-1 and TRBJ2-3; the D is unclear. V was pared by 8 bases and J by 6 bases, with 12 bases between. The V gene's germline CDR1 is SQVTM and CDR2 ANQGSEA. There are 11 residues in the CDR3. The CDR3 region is CSPLLFDTQYF. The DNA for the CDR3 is TGCAGCCCACTTTTATTCGATACGCAGTATTTT.

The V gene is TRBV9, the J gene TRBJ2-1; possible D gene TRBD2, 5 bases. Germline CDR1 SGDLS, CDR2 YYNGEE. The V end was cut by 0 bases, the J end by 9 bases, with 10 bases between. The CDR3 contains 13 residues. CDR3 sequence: CASSVDLAGEQFF. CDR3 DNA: TGTGCCAGCAGCGTAGATCTAGCCGGTGAGCAGTTCTTC.

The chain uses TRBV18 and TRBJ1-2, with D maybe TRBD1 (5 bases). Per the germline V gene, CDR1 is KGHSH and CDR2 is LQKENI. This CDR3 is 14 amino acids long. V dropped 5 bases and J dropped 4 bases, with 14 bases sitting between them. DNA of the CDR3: TGTGCCAGCTCAATAAGCAGGGATTCCTATGGCTACACCTTC. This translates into CASSISRDSYGYTF. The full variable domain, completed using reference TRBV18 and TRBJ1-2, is NAGVMQNPRHLVRRRGQEARLRCSPMKGHSHVYWYRQLPEEGLKFMVYLQKENIIDESGMPKERFSAEFPKEGPSILRIQQVVRGDSAAYFCASSISRDSYGYTFGSGTRLTVV.

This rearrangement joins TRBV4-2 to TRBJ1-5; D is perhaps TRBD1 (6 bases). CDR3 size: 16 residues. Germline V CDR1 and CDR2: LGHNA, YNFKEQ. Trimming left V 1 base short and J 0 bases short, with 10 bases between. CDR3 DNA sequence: TGTGCCAGCAGCCAAGGGGACACCTATAGCAATCAGCCCCAGCATTTT. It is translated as CASSQGDTYSNQPQHF.

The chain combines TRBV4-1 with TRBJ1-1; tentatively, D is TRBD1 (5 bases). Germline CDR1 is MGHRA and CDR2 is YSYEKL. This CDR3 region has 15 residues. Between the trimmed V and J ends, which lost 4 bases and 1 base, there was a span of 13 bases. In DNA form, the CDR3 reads TGCGCCAGCAGCCTTTCCGGGACTGCGAACACTGAAGCTTTCTTT. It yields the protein CASSLSGTANTEAFF.

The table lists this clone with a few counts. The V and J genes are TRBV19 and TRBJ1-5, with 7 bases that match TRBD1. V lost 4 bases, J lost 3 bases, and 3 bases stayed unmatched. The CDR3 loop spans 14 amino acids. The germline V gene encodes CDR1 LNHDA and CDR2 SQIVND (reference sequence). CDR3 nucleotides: TGTGCCAGTAGTAGACAGGGTGACAATCAGCCCCAGCATTTT. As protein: CASSRQGDNQPQHF.

Written as DNA, the CDR3 is TGTGCCAGCAGCTTGTCGGGAACAACTAATGAAAAACTGTTTTTT. It yields the protein CASSLSGTTNEKLFF. The V and J genes are TRBV5-8 and TRBJ1-4, with D unresolved. The CDR3 length is 15 residues. Germline V gene lookup returns CDR1 SGHTS and CDR2 YDEGEE. V was pared by 1 base and J by 0 bases, with 7 bases between.

The CDR3 is CASSLITSGFTEQYF. The CDR3 nucleotides read TGTGCCAGCAGCTTAATCACTAGCGGATTTACCGAGCAGTACTTC. The chain combines TRBV11-2 with TRBJ2-7; 8 nucleotides match TRBD2. V was clipped by 2 bases and J by 6 bases; unmatched bases: 9. Germline CDR1 is SGHAT and CDR2 is FQNNGV. The CDR3 is made up of 15 amino acids. Combining the CDR3 with reference TRBV11-2 and TRBJ2-7 gives the whole variable domain EAGVAQSPRYKIIEKRQSVAFWCNPISGHATLYWYQQILGQGPKLLIQFQNNGVVDDSQLPKDRFSAERLKGVDSTLKIQPAKLEDSAVYLCASSLITSGFTEQYFGPGTRLTVT.

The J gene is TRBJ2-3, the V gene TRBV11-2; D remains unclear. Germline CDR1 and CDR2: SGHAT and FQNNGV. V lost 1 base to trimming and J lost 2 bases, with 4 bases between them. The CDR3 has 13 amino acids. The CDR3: CASSLGHTDTQYF. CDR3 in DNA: TGTGCCAGCAGCTTAGGACACACAGATACGCAGTATTTT.

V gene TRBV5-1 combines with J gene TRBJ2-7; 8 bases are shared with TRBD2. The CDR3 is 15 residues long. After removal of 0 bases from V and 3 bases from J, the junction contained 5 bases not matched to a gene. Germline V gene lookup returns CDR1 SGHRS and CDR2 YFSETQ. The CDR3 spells CASSLAFSGDYEQYF. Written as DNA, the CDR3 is TGCGCCAGCAGCTTGGCTTTTAGCGGGGACTACGAGCAGTACTTC.

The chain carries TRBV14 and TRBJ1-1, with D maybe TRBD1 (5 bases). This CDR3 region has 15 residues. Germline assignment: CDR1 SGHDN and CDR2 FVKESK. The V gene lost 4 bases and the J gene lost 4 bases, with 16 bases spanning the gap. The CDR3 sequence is CASSPGIQVGTEAFF. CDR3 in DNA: TGTGCCAGCAGCCCAGGGATCCAGGTAGGCACTGAAGCTTTCTTT.

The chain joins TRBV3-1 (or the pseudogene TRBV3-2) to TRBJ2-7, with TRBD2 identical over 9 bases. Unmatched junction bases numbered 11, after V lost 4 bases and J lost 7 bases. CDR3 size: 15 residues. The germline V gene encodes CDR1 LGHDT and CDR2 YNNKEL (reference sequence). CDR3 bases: TGTGCCAGCAGCCCCAGAAGTAGCGGGGGAGGTGAGCAGTACTTC. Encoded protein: CASSPRSSGGGEQYF.

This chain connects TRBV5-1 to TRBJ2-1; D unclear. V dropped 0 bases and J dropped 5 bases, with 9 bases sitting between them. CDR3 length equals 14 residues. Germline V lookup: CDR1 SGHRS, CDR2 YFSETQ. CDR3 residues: CASSLGWQNNEQFF. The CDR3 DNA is TGCGCCAGCAGCTTGGGTTGGCAGAACAATGAGCAGTTCTTC.

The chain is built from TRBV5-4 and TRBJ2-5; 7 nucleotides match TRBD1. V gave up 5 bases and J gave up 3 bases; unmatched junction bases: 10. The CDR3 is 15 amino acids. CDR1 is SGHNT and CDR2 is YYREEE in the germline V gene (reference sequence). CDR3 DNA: TGTGCCAGCAGACTTTCGACAGGGCGGGAAGAGACCCAGTACTTC. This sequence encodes CASRLSTGREETQYF. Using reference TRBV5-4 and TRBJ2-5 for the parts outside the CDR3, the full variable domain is ETGVTQSPTHLIKTRGQQVTLRCSSQSGHNTVSWYQQALGQGPQFIFQYYREEENGRGNFPPRFSGLQFPNYSSELNVNALELDDSALYLCASRLSTGREETQYFGPGTRLLVL.

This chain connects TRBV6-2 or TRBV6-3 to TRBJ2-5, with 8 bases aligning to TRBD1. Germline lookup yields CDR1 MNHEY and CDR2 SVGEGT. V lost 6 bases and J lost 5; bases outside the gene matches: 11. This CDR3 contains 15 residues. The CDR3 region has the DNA TGTGCCAGCAGCGCGCCCCACAGGGGGGAGGAGACCCAGTACTTC. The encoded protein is CASSAPHRGEETQYF.